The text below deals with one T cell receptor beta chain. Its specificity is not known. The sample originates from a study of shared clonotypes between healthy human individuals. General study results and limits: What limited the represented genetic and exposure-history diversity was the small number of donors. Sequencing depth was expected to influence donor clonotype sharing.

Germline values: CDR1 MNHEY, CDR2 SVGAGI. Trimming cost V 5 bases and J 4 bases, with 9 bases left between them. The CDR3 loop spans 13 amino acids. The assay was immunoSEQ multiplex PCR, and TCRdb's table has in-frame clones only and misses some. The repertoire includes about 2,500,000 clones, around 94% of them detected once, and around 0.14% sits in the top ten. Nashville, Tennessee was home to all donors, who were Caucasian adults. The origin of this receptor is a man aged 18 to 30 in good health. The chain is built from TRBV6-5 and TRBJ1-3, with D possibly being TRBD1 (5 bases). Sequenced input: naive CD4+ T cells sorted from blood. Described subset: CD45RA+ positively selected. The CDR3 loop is CASSRGLGNTIYF. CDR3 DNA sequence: TGTGCCAGCAGTCGGGGCCTAGGAAACACCATATATTTT.